Each of the 2 T cell receptor beta chains below was sequenced from the same sample in a study of shared T cell receptors in the human thymus. The assay was immunoSEQ multiplex PCR, and TCRdb's table has in-frame clones only and misses some. The sample contains about 660,000 clones, roughly 88% of which appear only once. These same records also appear under a second study, on human thymus T cells.

The sample was thymocytes. The receptor set was obtained from a boy under two years old with a congenital heart defect.

V is TRBV25-1 and J is TRBJ2-3; TRBD2 is a possible D gene (6 bases). V was trimmed by 7 bases and J by 0 bases, leaving 20 bases between them. This CDR3 is built from 17 residues. Germline CDR1 reads MGHDK; CDR2 reads SYGVNS. DNA for the CDR3: TGTGCCAGCATCGACTCCTCGGAGGGGTCTAGCACAGATACGCAGTATTTT. Amino acids: CASIDSSEGSSTDTQYF.

The rearrangement uses TRBV5-6 and TRBJ2-2; D is unresolved. Germline CDR1 and CDR2: SGHDT and YYEEEE. The CDR3 loop spans 16 amino acids. Trimming removed 4 bases at V and 3 bases at J, with 16 bases between. CDR3 in amino acids: CASSPSPWRDTGELFF. The CDR3 region has the DNA TGTGCCAGCAGCCCTTCCCCCTGGAGAGACACCGGGGAGCTGTTTTTT.